This TCR beta chain was captured by sequencing in a study of CD8+ T cells in alopecia areata. Whole-study context: For the treated group, dosing was oral tofacitinib at 5 to 10 mg twice daily.

The treatment was: oral pan-JAK inhibitor, 5-10 mg twice daily. Points on this clone: Relative to the germline gene, one junction end is altered; a read error may explain this.

Sequencing templates came from extracted RNA that was reverse transcribed into cDNA. Assay used: immunoSEQ multiplex PCR; TCRdb lists only in-frame clones, some missing. This table has around 100,000 clones, 70% to 90% appearing once. This clonotype originated in a human donor with alopecia areata. The sequencing here drew on CD8+ T cells sorted from blood, taken around week 30, from a patient treated with tofacitinib.

The CDR3 is CASSLFSYNEQFF. The CDR3 DNA reads TGTGCTAGCAGCTTATTCTCTTACAATGAGCAGTTCTTC. The chain joins TRBV7-7 to TRBJ2-1; D remains unclear. The CDR3 has 13 amino acids. CDR1 is SSHAT and CDR2 is FNYEAQ in the germline V gene (reference sequence).